This TCR beta chain was recorded in a study of T cell responses to AZD1222 COVID-19 vaccine. General study results and limits: Seropositivity was recorded at baseline in only five to seven AZD1222 recipients. Clonal diversity may have been underestimated in mostly white British donors. The span of vaccine-associated CD4 TCRs extended across spike, with dominance at 160-218 and 743-854. Repertoires were obtained solely post-peak T cell response.

V lost 5 bases to trimming and J lost 4 bases, with 15 bases between them. CDR3 length equals 15 residues. Germline V gene sequence: CDR1 SGHRS, CDR2 YFSETQ. Using immunoSEQ multiplex PCR, the repertoire was profiled, and TCRdb retains in-frame clones only, with some absent. The data hold about 130,000 clones, with more than 85% observed a single time. Notes on this clone: What it binds is unknown.

The material sequenced was peripheral blood, taken on day 0 of AZD1222 vaccination. The chain links TRBV5-1 to TRBJ2-2; D remains ambiguous. The sequence derives from an adult in good health. CDR3 DNA sequence: TGCGCCAGCAGGTTTAGTCTCGAATCCACCGGGGAGCTGTTTTTT. Translated, it gives CASRFSLESTGELFF.